This is a list of T cell receptor beta chains from one sample in a study of shared clonotypes between healthy human individuals. Profiled with immunoSEQ multiplex PCR; TCRdb holds only in-frame clones, not every one. This repertoire shows fewer than 200,000 clones, approximately 60% found once; its top ten account for 10%. Sample: memory CD4+ T cells sorted from blood. The receptors were gathered from a man aged 30 to 39 in good health. Both conserved end residues are part of each CDR3. The D gene is left open where the match is weak. Size tells how often a clone was seen (once, few, many) or the class of an expanded clone, and some rows leave it out.

>TRBV5-1|.|TRBJ1-1|once
CASSLQPGTGNTEAFF
TGCGCCAGCAGCCTTCAACCCGGGACGGGGAACACTGAAGCTTTCTTT
>TRBV7-2|TRBD1|TRBJ1-2|.
CASSRIIWDRGAQSYGYTF
TGTGCCAGCAGCCGAATCATTTGGGACAGGGGCGCGCAGAGCTATGGCTACACCTTC
>TRBV2|.|TRBJ2-5|.
CASSNWGETQYF
TGTGCCAGCAGTAATTGGGGGGAGACCCAGTACTTC
>TRBV7-9|TRBD1|TRBJ2-1|.
CASSLGGQGTNEQFF
TGTGCCAGCAGCTTAGGGGGACAGGGGACCAATGAGCAGTTCTTC
>TRBV6-5|.|TRBJ1-3|once
CASSIKRDGNTIYF
TGTGCCAGTAGCATTAAGAGAGACGGAAACACCATATATTTT
>TRBV11-3|.|TRBJ2-7|.
CASSVTATSYEQYF
TGTGCCAGCAGCGTGACAGCGACCTCCTACGAGCAGTACTTC
>TRBV7-8|TRBD1|TRBJ1-2|few
CASSTLDRGGGYTF
TGTGCCAGCAGCACCTTGGACAGGGGCGGTGGCTACACCTTC
>TRBV5-4|.|TRBJ1-1|few
CASSLTDEEAFF
TGTGCCAGCAGCTTGACAGACGAAGAAGCTTTCTTT
>TRBV29-1|.|TRBJ1-5|.
CSVGLGSSNQPQHF
TGCAGCGTTGGCTTGGGTTCTAGCAATCAGCCCCAGCATTTT
>TRBV7-3|.|TRBJ2-3|.
CASSSNSVTDTQYF
TGTGCCAGCAGCTCCAACAGCGTCACAGATACGCAGTATTTT
>TRBV28|TRBD2|TRBJ2-5|.
CASSLEGGRLRETQYF
TGTGCCAGCAGTTTAGAGGGCGGGAGGTTGAGAGAGACCCAGTACTTC
>TRBV29-1|.|TRBJ2-3|few
CSVVRRGTDTQYF
TGCAGCGTTGTGAGGCGAGGCACAGATACGCAGTATTTT
>TRBV5-8|.|TRBJ2-7|.
CASSLEHEQYF
TGTGCCAGCAGCTTGGAACACGAGCAGTACTTC